This is a list of T cell receptor beta chains from one sample in a study of shared clonotypes between healthy human individuals. Method: immunoSEQ multiplex PCR; TCRdb's copy keeps in-frame clones and lacks some. The table includes over 2 million clones, about 95% detected once. Specimen: naive CD8+ T cells sorted from blood. These receptors all stem from a man younger than 35 in good health. The CDR3 runs from the conserved cysteine through the conserved F or W. The D gene is left open where the match is weak. The listing skips clone size in some rows; elsewhere it reads once, few, many or a size class.

TRBJ2-1	12	TRBV6-1	.	once	CASSPGWNEQFF	TGTGCCAGCAGTCCGGGTTGGAATGAGCAGTTCTTC
TRBJ1-2	13	TRBV6-5	.	.	CASSFQTNYGYTF	TGTGCCAGCAGTTTCCAGACTAACTATGGCTACACCTTC
TRBJ2-7	12	TRBV5-1	.	.	CASSTPSYEQYF	TGCGCCAGCAGCACCCCCTCCTACGAGCAGTACTTC
TRBJ1-1	13	TRBV4-1	TRBD1	.	CASSQGTGTEAFF	TGCGCCAGCAGCCAGGGGACAGGCACTGAAGCTTTCTTT
TRBJ2-3	14	TRBV7-9	.	.	CASGNQRHTDTQYF	TGTGCCAGCGGGAACCAGAGACACACAGATACGCAGTATTTT
TRBJ2-7	14	TRBV11-2	.	.	CASSLFGDTYEQYF	TGTGCCAGCAGCTTATTCGGGGATACCTACGAGCAGTACTTC
TRBJ2-3	19	TRBV6-1	TRBD2	.	CASSEAAGEFQLNTDTQYF	TGTGCCAGCAGTGAAGCGGCGGGAGAATTCCAACTCAACACAGATACGCAGTATTTT
TRBJ1-1	14	TRBV5-6	.	.	CASRPTRQYTEAFF	TGTGCCAGCAGACCCACACGACAGTACACTGAAGCTTTCTTT
TRBJ2-6	19	TRBV4-1	.	once	CASSQEGSTLRSGANVLTF	TGCGCCAGCAGCCAAGAGGGGTCAACCCTACGCTCTGGGGCCAACGTCCTGACTTTC
TRBJ2-1	16	TRBV25-1	.	.	CASSGPGQRGINEQFF	TGTGCCAGCAGTGGACCGGGGCAAAGGGGGATCAATGAGCAGTTCTTC